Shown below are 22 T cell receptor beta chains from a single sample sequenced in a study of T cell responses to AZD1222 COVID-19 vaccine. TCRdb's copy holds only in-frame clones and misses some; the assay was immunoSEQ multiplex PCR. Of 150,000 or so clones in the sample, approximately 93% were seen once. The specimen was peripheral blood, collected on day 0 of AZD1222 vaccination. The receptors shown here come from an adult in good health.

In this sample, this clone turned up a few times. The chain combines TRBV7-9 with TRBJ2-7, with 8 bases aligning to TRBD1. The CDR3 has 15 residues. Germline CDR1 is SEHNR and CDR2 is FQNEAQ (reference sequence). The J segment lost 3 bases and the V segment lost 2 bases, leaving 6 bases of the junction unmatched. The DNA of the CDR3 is TGTGCCAGCAGCTTAAGTCAGGGGGCGAACTACGAGCAGTACTTC. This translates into CASSLSQGANYEQYF.

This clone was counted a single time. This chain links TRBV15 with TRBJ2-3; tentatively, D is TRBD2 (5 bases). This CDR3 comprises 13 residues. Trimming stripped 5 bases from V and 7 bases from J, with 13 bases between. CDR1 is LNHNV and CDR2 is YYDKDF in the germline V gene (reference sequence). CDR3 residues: CATSLSRGNTQYF. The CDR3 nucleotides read TGTGCCACCAGCTTATCCCGGGGAAATACGCAGTATTTT.

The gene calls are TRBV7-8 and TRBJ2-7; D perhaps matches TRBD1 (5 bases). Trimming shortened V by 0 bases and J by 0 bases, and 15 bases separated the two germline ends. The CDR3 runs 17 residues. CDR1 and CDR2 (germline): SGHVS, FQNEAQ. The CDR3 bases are TGTGCCAGCAGCTTAGCCGGAGACCCTGACAGCTCCTACGAGCAGTACTTC. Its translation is CASSLAGDPDSSYEQYF. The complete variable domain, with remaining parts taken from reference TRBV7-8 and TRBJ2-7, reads GAGVSQSPRYKVAKRGQDVALRCDPISGHVSLFWYQQALGQGPEFLTYFQNEAQLDKSGLPSDRFFAERPEGSVSTLKIQRTQQEDSAVYLCASSLAGDPDSSYEQYFGPGTRLTVT.

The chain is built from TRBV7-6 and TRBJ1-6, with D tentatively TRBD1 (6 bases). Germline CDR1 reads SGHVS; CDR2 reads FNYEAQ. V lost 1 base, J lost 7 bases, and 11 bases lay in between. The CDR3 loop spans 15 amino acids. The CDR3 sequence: CASSLDGGRNSPLHF. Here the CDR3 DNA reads TGTGCCAGCAGCTTAGACGGGGGGCGGAATTCACCCCTCCACTTT.

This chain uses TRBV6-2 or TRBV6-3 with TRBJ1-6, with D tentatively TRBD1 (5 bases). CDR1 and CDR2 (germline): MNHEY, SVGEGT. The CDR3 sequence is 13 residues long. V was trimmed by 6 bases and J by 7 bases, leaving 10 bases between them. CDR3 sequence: CASSDRDNSPLHF. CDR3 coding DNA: TGTGCCAGCAGCGATCGGGACAATTCACCCCTCCACTTT.

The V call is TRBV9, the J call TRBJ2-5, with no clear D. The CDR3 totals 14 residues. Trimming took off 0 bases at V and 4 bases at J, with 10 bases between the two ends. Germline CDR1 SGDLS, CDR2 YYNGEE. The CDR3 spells CASSVGYTPETQYF. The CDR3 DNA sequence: TGTGCCAGCAGCGTAGGCTATACCCCAGAGACCCAGTACTTC.

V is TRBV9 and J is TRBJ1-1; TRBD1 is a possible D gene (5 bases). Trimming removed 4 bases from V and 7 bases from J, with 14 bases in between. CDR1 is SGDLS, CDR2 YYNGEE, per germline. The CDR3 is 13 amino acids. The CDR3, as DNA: TGTGCCAGCAGCCCCGGTGGGGCCCTTGAAGCTTTCTTT. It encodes CASSPGGALEAFF.

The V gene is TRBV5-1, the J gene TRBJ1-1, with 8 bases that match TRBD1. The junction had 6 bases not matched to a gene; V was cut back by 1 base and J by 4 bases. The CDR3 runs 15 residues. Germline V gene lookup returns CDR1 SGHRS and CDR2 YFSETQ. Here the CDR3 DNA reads TGCGCCAGCAGCTTGTTACAGGGGGGTAGCACTGAAGCTTTCTTT. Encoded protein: CASSLLQGGSTEAFF.

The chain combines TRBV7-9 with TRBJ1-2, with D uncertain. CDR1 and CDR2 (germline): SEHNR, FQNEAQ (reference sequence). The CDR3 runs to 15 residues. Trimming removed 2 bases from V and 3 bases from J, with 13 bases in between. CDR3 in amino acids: CASSLTGAGDYGYTF. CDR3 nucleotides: TGTGCCAGCAGCTTAACCGGTGCAGGAGACTATGGCTACACCTTC. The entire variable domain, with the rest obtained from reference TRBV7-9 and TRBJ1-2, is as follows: DTGVSQNPRHKITKRGQNVTFRCDPISEHNRLYWYRQTLGQGPEFLTYFQNEAQLEKSRLLSDRFSAERPKGSFSTLEIQRTEQGDSAMYLCASSLTGAGDYGYTFGSGTRLTVV.

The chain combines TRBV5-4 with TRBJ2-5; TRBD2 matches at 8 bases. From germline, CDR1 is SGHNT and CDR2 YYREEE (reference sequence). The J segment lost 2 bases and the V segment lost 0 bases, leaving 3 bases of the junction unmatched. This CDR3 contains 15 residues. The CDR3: CASSLGLAGQETQYF. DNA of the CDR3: TGTGCCAGCAGCTTGGGGCTAGCGGGTCAAGAGACCCAGTACTTC.

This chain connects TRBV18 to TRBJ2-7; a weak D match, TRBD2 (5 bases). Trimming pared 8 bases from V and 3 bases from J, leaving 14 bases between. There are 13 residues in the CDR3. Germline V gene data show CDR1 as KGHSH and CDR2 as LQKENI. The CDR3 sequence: CASTKEAVYEQYF. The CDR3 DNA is TGTGCCAGCACAAAAGAAGCGGTCTACGAGCAGTACTTC.

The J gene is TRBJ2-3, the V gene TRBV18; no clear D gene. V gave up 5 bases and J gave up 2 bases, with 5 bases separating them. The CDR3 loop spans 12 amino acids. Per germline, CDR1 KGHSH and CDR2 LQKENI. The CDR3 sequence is CASSGATDTQYF. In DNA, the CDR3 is TGTGCCAGCTCAGGAGCCACAGATACGCAGTATTTT.

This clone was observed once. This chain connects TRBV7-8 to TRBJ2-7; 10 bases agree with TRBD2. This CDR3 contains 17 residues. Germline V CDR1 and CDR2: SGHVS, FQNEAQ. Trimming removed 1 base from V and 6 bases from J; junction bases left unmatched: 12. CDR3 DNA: TGTGCCAGCAGCTTAGAGCCAGCGGGGGGGCCTATAGGCGAGCAGTACTTC. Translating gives CASSLEPAGGPIGEQYF.

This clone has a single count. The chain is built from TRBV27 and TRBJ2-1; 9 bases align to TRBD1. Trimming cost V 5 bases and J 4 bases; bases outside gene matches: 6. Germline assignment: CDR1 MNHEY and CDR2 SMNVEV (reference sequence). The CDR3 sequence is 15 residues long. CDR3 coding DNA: TGTGCCAGCAGTCGACAGGGGGGGGTGTACAATGAGCAGTTCTTC. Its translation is CASSRQGGVYNEQFF.

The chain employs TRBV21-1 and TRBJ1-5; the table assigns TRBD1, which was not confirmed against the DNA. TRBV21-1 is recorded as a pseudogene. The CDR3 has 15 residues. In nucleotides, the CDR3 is TGTGCCAGCATCAACCGGGACAGGGATAATCAGCCCCAGCATTTT. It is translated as CASINRDRDNQPQHF.

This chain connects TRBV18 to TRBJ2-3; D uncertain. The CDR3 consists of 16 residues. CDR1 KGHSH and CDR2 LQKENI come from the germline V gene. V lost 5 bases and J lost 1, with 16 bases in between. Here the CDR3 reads CASSSFSRRRTDTQYF. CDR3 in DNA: TGTGCCAGCTCATCCTTTAGTCGGCGGCGCACAGATACGCAGTATTTT.

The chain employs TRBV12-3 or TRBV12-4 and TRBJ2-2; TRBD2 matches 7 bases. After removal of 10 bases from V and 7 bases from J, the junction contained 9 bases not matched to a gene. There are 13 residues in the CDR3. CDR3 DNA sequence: TGTGCCACTGCCGGCGGGGGATACGGGGAGCTGTTTTTT. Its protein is CATAGGGYGELFF.

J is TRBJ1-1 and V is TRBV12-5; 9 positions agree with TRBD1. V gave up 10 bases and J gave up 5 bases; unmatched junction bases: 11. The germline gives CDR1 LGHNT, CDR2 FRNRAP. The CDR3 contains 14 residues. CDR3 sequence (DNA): TGTGCTACCGCCGCTGGACAGGGGTCGACTGAAGCTTTCTTT. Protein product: CATAAGQGSTEAFF.

The CDR3 sequence is CASSETNTGYGYTF. Here the CDR3 DNA reads TGTGCCAGCAGTGAGACTAATACAGGGTATGGCTACACCTTC. V usage is TRBV6-1 and J usage is TRBJ1-2; possible D gene TRBD1, 6 bases. CDR1 is MNHNS and CDR2 is SASEGT in the germline V gene. The V gene lost 3 bases and the J gene lost 5 bases, with 13 bases spanning the gap. The CDR3 is 14 residues long.

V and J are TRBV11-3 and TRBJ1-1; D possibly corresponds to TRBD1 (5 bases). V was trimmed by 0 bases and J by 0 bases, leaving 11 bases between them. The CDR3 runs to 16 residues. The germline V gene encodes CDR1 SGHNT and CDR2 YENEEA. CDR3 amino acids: CASSLESWGVNTEAFF. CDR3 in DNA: TGTGCCAGCAGCTTAGAGTCCTGGGGGGTGAACACTGAAGCTTTCTTT.

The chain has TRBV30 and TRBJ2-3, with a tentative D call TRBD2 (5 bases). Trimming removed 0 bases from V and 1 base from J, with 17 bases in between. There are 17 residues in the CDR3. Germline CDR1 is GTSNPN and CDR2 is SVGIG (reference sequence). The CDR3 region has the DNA TGTGCCTGGAGTGTACTTCGGACTTCTGGGGGCACAGATACGCAGTATTTT. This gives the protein CAWSVLRTSGGTDTQYF.

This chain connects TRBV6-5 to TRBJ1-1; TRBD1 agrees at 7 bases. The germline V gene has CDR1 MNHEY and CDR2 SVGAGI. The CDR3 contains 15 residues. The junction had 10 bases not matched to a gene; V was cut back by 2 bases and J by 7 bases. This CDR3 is CASSYPGQEGGEAFF. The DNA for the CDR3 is TGTGCCAGCAGTTACCCCGGACAGGAAGGGGGTGAAGCTTTCTTT.